This TCR beta chain was identified in a study of blood T cell repertoires in COVID-19. About the study: Spain, Italy and the United States supplied samples that represented acute and convalescent COVID-19. PBMCs, B-cell-depleted T cells, or T cells were the source of the cDNA or gDNA that made up the material.

CDR3 length: 17 residues. In germline, CDR1 is SGHRS, CDR2 YFSETQ. J gave up 3 bases and V 0 bases, and 12 bases lay outside the gene matches. Assay: immunoSEQ multiplex PCR; the TCRdb copy retains only in-frame clones and omits some. The table records some 180,000 clones, 83% of them present only once. The clonotype comes from a woman over 75 with acute or convalescent COVID-19. The specimen was peripheral blood. The chain links TRBV5-1 to TRBJ2-7; 7 nucleotides agree with TRBD1. The CDR3 DNA follows: TGCGCCAGCAGCTTGGCCCCAGGACAGGAGTGGTTCTACGAGCAGTACTTC. It specifies CASSLAPGQEWFYEQYF.